This T cell receptor (beta chain) was sequenced in a study of early T cells in non-severe SARS-CoV-2 infection. The table lists this clonotype with many counts. In germline, CDR1 is SGHRS, CDR2 YFSETQ. This CDR3 has 14 amino acids. Trimming removed 4 bases at V and 1 base at J, with 11 bases between. In TCRdb, the 5' RACE reads were re-called with MiXCR into one record per CDR3 protein. The sample holds roughly 61,000 distinct CDR3 sequences; roughly 9.7% are singletons and the top ten take 8.6%. The chain joins TRBV5-1 to TRBJ2-5, with D possibly being TRBD2 (6 bases). This receptor was identified in an adult who was a healthcare worker with PCR-confirmed SARS-CoV-2 infection or an uninfected control (not recorded which). Sequencing used whole blood. CDR3 sequence reads: CASSTGDFQETQYF. CDR3 coding DNA: TGCGCCAGCAGCACGGGGGACTTCCAAGAGACCCAGTACTTC.